The clone carrying this TCR beta chain appeared once. The antigen is undetermined. Clones were read by immunoSEQ multiplex PCR, and TCRdb kept only the in-frame ones, dropping some. The sample consists of fewer than 85,000 clones, over 75% of them appearing once. The data were taken from a study of OX40 agonist ivuxolimab in advanced cancers. General study results and limits: Low normalized clonal expansion also occurred in some nonresponding patients. At 0.1 to 3.0 mg/kg, clonal expansion of CD4+ and CD8+ blood T cells had occurred by week 6.

Looked up from germline, CDR1 is GTSNPN and CDR2 is SVGIG (reference sequence). Deletions cut 0 bases from V and 1 base from J, with 6 bases between. This CDR3 contains 13 residues. Source: CD4+ or CD8+ T cells sorted from blood, taken in a trial of the OX40 agonist ivuxolimab. V usage is TRBV30 and J usage is TRBJ1-1; D is undetermined. This TCR came from an adult with an advanced solid tumor such as melanoma, head and neck, liver or kidney cancer. The CDR3 DNA sequence: TGTGCCTGGAGTGTTAATTGGAACACTGAAGCTTTCTTT. This translates into CAWSVNWNTEAFF. The full variable domain, with the rest looked up from reference TRBV30 and TRBJ1-1, is SQTIHQWPATLVQPVGSPLSLECTVEGTSNPNLYWYRQAAGRGLQLLFYSVGIGQISSEVPQNLSASRPQDRQFILSSKKLLLSDSGFYLCAWSVNWNTEAFFGQGTRLTVV.